A selection of T cell receptor beta chains follows, all from one sample in a study of human T cells and chemical hapten exposure. TCRdb used MiXCR to reprocess the 5' RACE reads, holding one entry per CDR3 protein. The table has 130,000 or so distinct CDR3 sequences, around 4.1% seen once. The receptor source for this set is a female donor in good health. The CDR3 runs from the conserved cysteine through the conserved F or W. D genes are given only for firm matches. Rows may omit the clone size; those that give it use once, few, many or a size class.

>TRBV20-1|many|12|.|TRBJ2-1
TGCAGTGCGAGACTACGCTACAATGAGCAGTTCTTC
CSARLRYNEQFF
>TRBV6-2/TRBV6-3|medium-sized|15|.|TRBJ2-3
TGTGCCAGCAGTTACAAAGTCGAACGCACAGATACGCAGTATTTT
CASSYKVERTDTQYF
>TRBV14|few|19|.|TRBJ2-1
TGTGCCAGCAGCCTATTTATCCCGGGGAGGGGGCGACGGAGGAATGAGCAGTTCTTC
CASSLFIPGRGRRRNEQFF
>TRBV12-5|.|15|.|TRBJ1-2
TGTGCTAGTGGTTTGCCCCTCGGATTGAGCTATGGCTACACCTTC
CASGLPLGLSYGYTF
>TRBV5-6|many|12|.|TRBJ1-6
TGTGCCAGCAGCTCGGGGAGGCCACCCCTCCACTTT
CASSSGRPPLHF
>TRBV2|many|11|.|TRBJ2-3
TGTGCCAGCAGTGACTTTGATCCGAACCGTTTT
CASSDFDPNRF
>TRBV6-5|many|16|.|TRBJ2-5
TGTGCCAGCAGTTACTCGGGTCAGGGGTTTTTAGAGACCCAGTACTTC
CASSYSGQGFLETQYF
>TRBV20-1|many|16|TRBD1|TRBJ2-7
TGCAGTGCTGCCCCCCTTGGACAGGGGAAGGGGGACGAGCAGTACTTC
CSAAPLGQGKGDEQYF
>TRBV2|many|18|.|TRBJ2-4
TGTGCCAGCAGATTACGTCACTATGGGGTCATAGCCAAAAACATTCAGTACTTC
CASRLRHYGVIAKNIQYF
>TRBV27|few|16|TRBD2|TRBJ2-3
TGTGCCAGCGGACTGACTAGCGGGGCTAGCACAGATACGCAGTATTTT
CASGLTSGASTDTQYF
>TRBV29-1|many|13|.|TRBJ1-1
TGCAGCGTTGCCCCGACAGCTAACACTGAAGCTTTCTTT
CSVAPTANTEAFF
>TRBV7-9|once|20|TRBD1|TRBJ2-1
TGTGCCAGCAGCCCAGGGACAGGGGGCCGGGGGACTAGGAGGGACATGGAGCAGTTCTTC
CASSPGTGGRGTRRDMEQFF
>TRBV29-1|.|11|.|TRBJ1-2
TGCAGCGTGGATCCCCGGGTCCGCTACACCTTC
CSVDPRVRYTF
>TRBV13|many|16|TRBD2|TRBJ2-1
TGTGCCAGCAGCTCCGCTTTAGCGGGGGGGCCAAATGAGCAGTTCTTC
CASSSALAGGPNEQFF
>TRBV4-3|few|15|.|TRBJ2-3
TGCGCCAGCAGCCAAGTTCAAAGGAGAACAGATACGCAGTATTTT
CASSQVQRRTDTQYF
>TRBV7-9|many|14|.|TRBJ1-5
TGTGCCAGCAGCTTAGGAGGGCTCAATCAGCCCCAGCATTTT
CASSLGGLNQPQHF
>TRBV5-1|.|16|TRBD1|TRBJ1-2
TGCGCCAGCAGCTCAAACGCCGGGACAGAGACGTATGGCTACACCTTC
CASSSNAGTETYGYTF
>TRBV12-3/TRBV12-4|.|16|.|TRBJ2-1
TGTGCCAGCAGTGCCGCCGACAGTCAGGTCGACAAAGAGCAGTTCTTC
CASSAADSQVDKEQFF
>TRBV12-3/TRBV12-4|many|15|.|TRBJ1-1
TGTGCCAGCATTCCCGGGAAGGGGGGGAACACTGAAGCTTTCTTT
CASIPGKGGNTEAFF
>TRBV20-1|few|12|.|TRBJ1-1
TGCAGTGCCGCGCTTTCGGGGGCTGAAGCTTTCTTT
CSAALSGAEAFF
>TRBV24-1|many|14|TRBD1|TRBJ1-2
TGTGCCACCAGTGATGGACAGGGGACGTATGGCTACACCTTC
CATSDGQGTYGYTF
>TRBV4-2|many|13|.|TRBJ2-2
TGTGCCAGCAGCCCCGGGGACACCGGGGAGCTGTTTTTT
CASSPGDTGELFF
>TRBV6-2/TRBV6-3|.|11|.|TRBJ2-7
TGTGCCAGCAGCAGGCTCGGCGAGCAGTACTTC
CASSRLGEQYF
>TRBV29-1|many|11|.|TRBJ1-3
TGCAGCGTTGGAGATGGAAACACCATATATTTT
CSVGDGNTIYF
>TRBV12-3/TRBV12-4|many|13|.|TRBJ1-4
TGTGCCAGTCAGGGGTTTTCTAATGAAAAACTGTTTTTT
CASQGFSNEKLFF
>TRBV20-1|.|16|.|TRBJ2-4
TGCAGTGCTAGAGCAGTTAACAGCGCGGCCAAAAAAAGGCAGTACTTC
CSARAVNSAAKKRQYF
>TRBV20-1|many|15|.|TRBJ1-5
TGCAGTGCTAGAGATATTGGGGCTGAGAGTCAGCCCCAGCATTTT
CSARDIGAESQPQHF
>TRBV19|few|16|.|TRBJ1-5
TGTGCCAGTAGTATAGATCCGGGACATCCCAATCAGCCCCAGCATTTT
CASSIDPGHPNQPQHF
>TRBV30|few|12|.|TRBJ1-1
TGTGCCTGGAGTGTCGGGACCACTGAAGCTTTCTTT
CAWSVGTTEAFF
>TRBV4-2|.|15|.|TRBJ2-5
TGTGCCAGCAGCCAAGCAGGACAGAGCCAAGAGACCCAGTACTTC
CASSQAGQSQETQYF
>TRBV10-3|many|13|.|TRBJ2-1
TGTGCCATCAGTAGACTAGGGGGCGATGAGCAGTTCTTC
CAISRLGGDEQFF
>TRBV4-3|.|15|.|TRBJ1-1
TGCGCCAGCAGCCAAGACGTAGGGCGAAACACTGAAGCTTTCTTT
CASSQDVGRNTEAFF
>TRBV7-6|.|16|TRBD1|TRBJ1-1
TGTGCCAGCAGCTCCGACAGGGGGCACAGGGCCACTGAAGCTTTCTTT
CASSSDRGHRATEAFF
>TRBV4-2|few|14|TRBD1|TRBJ2-7
TGTGCCAGCAGCCATGACAGGGGCACCTACGAGCAGTACTTC
CASSHDRGTYEQYF
>TRBV7-2|many|13|.|TRBJ1-5
TGTGCCAGCAGCTCTGGTAGCAATCAGCCCCAGCATTTT
CASSSGSNQPQHF
>TRBV20-1|many|14|TRBD1|TRBJ1-4
TGCAGTGCTAGACCGATCGGGACAGGGGTGAAACTGTTTTTT
CSARPIGTGVKLFF
>TRBV11-2|.|15|.|TRBJ2-3
TGTGCCAGCAGGCCCTTGGGGGGCTGTGGAGATACGCAGTATTTT
CASRPLGGCGDTQYF
>TRBV3-1|.|14|.|TRBJ2-1
TGTGCCAGCAGCCAAGGTCCGGGCCGCAATGAGCAGTTCTTC
CASSQGPGRNEQFF
>TRBV28|many|12|TRBD1|TRBJ2-7
TGTGCCAGCGGGACAGGGGGTCTCGAGCAGTACTTC
CASGTGGLEQYF
>TRBV7-9|many|13|TRBD1|TRBJ1-6
TGTGCCAGCAGCTTACAGGGGGATTCACCCCTCCACTTT
CASSLQGDSPLHF
>TRBV7-8|many|16|TRBD1|TRBJ1-5
TGTGCCAGCAGCCAGTTCCGCCAGGGGGCCAGTCAGCCCCAGCATTTT
CASSQFRQGASQPQHF
>TRBV6-1|many|14|.|TRBJ2-1
TGTGCCAGCAGTGAATGGGTAGCGTTTCATGAGCAGTTCTTC
CASSEWVAFHEQFF
>TRBV18|many|14|.|TRBJ1-1
TGTGCCAGCTCACCGGGGGGGAAGGGGACTGAAGCTTTCTTT
CASSPGGKGTEAFF
>TRBV5-4|many|17|.|TRBJ2-3
TGTGCCAGCAGCTTGCCGGCGGCAGGGGTGAGCACAGATACGCAGTATTTT
CASSLPAAGVSTDTQYF
>TRBV6-2/TRBV6-3|many|15|.|TRBJ1-6
TGTGCCAGCAGGACAGCTGGGGAGCGGAATTCACCCCTCCACTTT
CASRTAGERNSPLHF
>TRBV20-1|many|14|.|TRBJ1-2
TGCAGTGCTAGGGGGGACACTACTAACTATGGCTACACCTTC
CSARGDTTNYGYTF
>TRBV27|few|14|TRBD1|TRBJ1-4
TGTGCCAGCAGTTCAAGGGGGCTTGGTGAAAAACTGTTTTTT
CASSSRGLGEKLFF
>TRBV7-9|many|19|TRBD2|TRBJ2-1
TGTGCCAGCAGCTTCAATGTACCTAGCGGGGTGTACTCCTACAATGAGCAGTTCTTC
CASSFNVPSGVYSYNEQFF
>TRBV7-2|many|14|.|TRBJ2-7
TGTGCCAGCAGCTTAGCAACCAGAACCTACGAGCAGTACTTC
CASSLATRTYEQYF
>TRBV15|many|20|TRBD2|TRBJ2-5
TGTGCCACCAGCGAAACTCGAGGCGGGGGGGAAATTACGTACCAAGAGACCCAGTACTTC
CATSETRGGGEITYQETQYF